This T cell receptor beta chain was sequenced during a study of post-analysis software for immune sequencing data. About the study: Some patients lacked subtype; others had relapsing-remitting, secondary progressive or progressive-relapsing disease.

Findings and limits, study-wide: There was significantly lower normalized Chao1 diversity in multiple sclerosis patients than in controls. TRBV5-6, TRBV5-1 and TRBV20-1 belonged to a set of about five TRBV segments that were more frequent in patients than controls.

CDR1 KGHSH and CDR2 LQKENI come from the germline V gene. This CDR3 region has 14 residues. The V end lost 2 bases, the J end lost 9 bases, and 14 bases lay between the germline ends. Remarks on this clonotype: The target antigen is unknown.

Prepared TCR beta cDNA libraries contained unique molecular identifiers. One entry per CDR3 protein, called by TCRdb with MiXCR from the PCR reads. The sample consists of about 800,000 distinct CDR3 sequences, 25% to 30% of them appearing once. This sequence originates from a girl aged 10 to 17 with multiple sclerosis. The sample comprised blood. The chain couples TRBV18 to TRBJ1-5; D ambiguous. The CDR3 coding sequence is TGTGCCAGCTCACCATTGTCCGGGGATGCGCCCCAGCATTTT. It translates to CASSPLSGDAPQHF.